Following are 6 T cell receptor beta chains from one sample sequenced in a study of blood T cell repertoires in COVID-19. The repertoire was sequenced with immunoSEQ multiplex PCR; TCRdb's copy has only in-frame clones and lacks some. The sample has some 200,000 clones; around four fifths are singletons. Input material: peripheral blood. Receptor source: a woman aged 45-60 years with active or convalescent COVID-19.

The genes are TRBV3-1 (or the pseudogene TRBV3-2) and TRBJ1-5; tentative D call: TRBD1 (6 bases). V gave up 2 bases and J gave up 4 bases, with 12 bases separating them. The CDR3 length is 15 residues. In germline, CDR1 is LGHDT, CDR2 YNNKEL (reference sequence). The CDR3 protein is CASSQTRQGNQPQHF. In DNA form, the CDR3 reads TGTGCCAGCAGCCAAACACGGCAGGGGAATCAGCCCCAGCATTTT.

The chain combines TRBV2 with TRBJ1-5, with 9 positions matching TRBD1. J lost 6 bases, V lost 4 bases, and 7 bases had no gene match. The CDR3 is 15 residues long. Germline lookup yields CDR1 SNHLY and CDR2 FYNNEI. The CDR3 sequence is CASSVGTGTGQPQHF. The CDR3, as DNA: TGTGCCAGCAGTGTGGGGACAGGGACTGGTCAGCCCCAGCATTTT. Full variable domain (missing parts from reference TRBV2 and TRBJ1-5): EPEVTQTPSHQVTQMGQEVILRCVPISNHLYFYWYRQILGQKVEFLVSFYNNEISEKSEIFDDQFSVERPDGSNFTLKIRSTKLEDSAMYFCASSVGTGTGQPQHFGDGTRLSIL.

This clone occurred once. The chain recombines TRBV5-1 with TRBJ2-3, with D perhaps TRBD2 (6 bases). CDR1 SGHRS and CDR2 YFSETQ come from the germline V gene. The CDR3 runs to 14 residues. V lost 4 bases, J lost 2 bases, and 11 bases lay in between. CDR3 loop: CASSTGTPTDTQYF. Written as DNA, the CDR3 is TGCGCCAGCAGCACCGGGACTCCCACAGATACGCAGTATTTT.

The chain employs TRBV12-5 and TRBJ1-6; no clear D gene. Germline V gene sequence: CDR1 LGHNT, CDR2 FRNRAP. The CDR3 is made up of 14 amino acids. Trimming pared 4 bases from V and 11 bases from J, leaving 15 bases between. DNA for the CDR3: TGTGCTAGTGGTTCGCAGGCCGGGAGTACACCCCTCCACTTT. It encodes CASGSQAGSTPLHF. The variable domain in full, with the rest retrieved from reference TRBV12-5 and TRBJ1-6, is DARVTQTPRHKVTEMGQEVTMRCQPILGHNTVFWYRQTMMQGLELLAYFRNRAPLDDSGMPKDRFSAEMPDATLATLKIQPSEPRDSAVYFCASGSQAGSTPLHFGNGTRLTVT.

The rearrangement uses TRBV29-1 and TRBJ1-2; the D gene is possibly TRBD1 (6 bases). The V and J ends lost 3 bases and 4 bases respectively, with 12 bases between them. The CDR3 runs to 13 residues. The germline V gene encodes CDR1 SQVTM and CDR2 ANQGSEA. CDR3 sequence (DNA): TGCAGCGTTGAGACAGGCTCCATCTATGGCTACACCTTC. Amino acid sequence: CSVETGSIYGYTF.

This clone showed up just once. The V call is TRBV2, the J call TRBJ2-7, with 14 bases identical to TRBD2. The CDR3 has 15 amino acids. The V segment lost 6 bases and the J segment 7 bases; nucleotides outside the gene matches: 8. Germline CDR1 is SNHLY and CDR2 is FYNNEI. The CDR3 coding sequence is TGTGCCAGCAGAGACGGACTAGCGGGAGGATGGGAGCAGTACTTC. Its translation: CASRDGLAGGWEQYF.